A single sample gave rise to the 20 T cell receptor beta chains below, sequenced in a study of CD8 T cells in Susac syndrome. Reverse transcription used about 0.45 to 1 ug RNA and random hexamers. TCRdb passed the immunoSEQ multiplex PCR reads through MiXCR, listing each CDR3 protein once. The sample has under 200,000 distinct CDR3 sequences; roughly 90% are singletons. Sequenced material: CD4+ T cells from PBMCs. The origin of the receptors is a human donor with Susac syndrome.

CDR3 DNA sequence: TGTGCCAGCAGCCCGGGACGGACGATAAACATTCAGTACTTC. Its protein is CASSPGRTINIQYF. The chain uses TRBV6-5 and TRBJ2-4; the D gene could be TRBD1 or TRBD2 (5 bases each). The CDR3 is made up of 14 amino acids. Trimming removed 6 bases from V and 6 bases from J, with 15 bases in between. Germline CDR1 and CDR2: MNHEY and SVGAGI.

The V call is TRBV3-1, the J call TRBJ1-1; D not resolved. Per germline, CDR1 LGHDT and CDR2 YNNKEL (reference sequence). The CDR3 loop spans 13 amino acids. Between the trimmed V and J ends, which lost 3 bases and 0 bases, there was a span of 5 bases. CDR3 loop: CASSQFMNTEAFF. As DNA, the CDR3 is TGTGCCAGCAGCCAGTTCATGAACACTGAAGCTTTCTTT.

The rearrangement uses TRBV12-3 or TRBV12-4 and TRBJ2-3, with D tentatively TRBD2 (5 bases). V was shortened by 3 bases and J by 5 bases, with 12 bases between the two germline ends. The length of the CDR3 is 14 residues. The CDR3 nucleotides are TGTGCCAGCAGTTTTAGGCTAGCTGGAGATACGCAGTATTTT. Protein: CASSFRLAGDTQYF.

CDR3 coding DNA: TGCGCCAGCAGCCAAGGAGGACCGCGGGCGAGAGGTGGCTACACCTTC. Its protein is CASSQGGPRARGGYTF. This chain connects TRBV4-1 to TRBJ1-2; D is unclear. V was trimmed by 1 base and J by 7 bases, leaving 19 bases between them. Germline V gene lookup returns CDR1 MGHRA and CDR2 YSYEKL. The CDR3 runs 16 residues.

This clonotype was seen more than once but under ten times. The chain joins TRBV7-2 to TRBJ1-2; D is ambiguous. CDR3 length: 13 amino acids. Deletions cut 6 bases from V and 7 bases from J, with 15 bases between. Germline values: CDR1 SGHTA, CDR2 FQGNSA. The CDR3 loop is CASRIDTERGYTF. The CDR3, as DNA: TGTGCCAGCAGAATAGACACGGAACGTGGCTACACCTTC.

As DNA, the CDR3 is TGTGCCTCGACCGGTAACGTCCAAGAGACCCAGTACTTC. Its translation is CASTGNVQETQYF. The chain uses TRBV10-3 and TRBJ2-5; unclear D gene. V was shortened by 11 bases and J by 1 base, with 14 bases between the two germline ends. The CDR3 contains 13 residues. CDR1 ENHRY and CDR2 SYGVKD come from the germline V gene.

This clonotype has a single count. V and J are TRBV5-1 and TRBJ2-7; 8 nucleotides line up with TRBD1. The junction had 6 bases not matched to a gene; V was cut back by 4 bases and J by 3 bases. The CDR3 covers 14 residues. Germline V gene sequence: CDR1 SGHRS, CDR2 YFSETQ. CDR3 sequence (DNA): TGCGCCAGCAGCCAGGACAGGGAAGGCTACGAGCAGTACTTC. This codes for CASSQDREGYEQYF. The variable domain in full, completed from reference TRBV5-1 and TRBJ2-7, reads KAGVTQTPRYLIKTRGQQVTLSCSPISGHRSVSWYQQTPGQGLQFLFEYFSETQRNKGNFPGRFSGRQFSNSRSEMNVSTLELGDSALYLCASSQDREGYEQYFGPGTRLTVT.

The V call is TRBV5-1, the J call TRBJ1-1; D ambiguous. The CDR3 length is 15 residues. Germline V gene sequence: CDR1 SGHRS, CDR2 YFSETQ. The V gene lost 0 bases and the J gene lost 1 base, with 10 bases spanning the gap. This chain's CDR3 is CASSLDPGGNTEAFF. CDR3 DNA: TGCGCCAGCAGCTTGGATCCCGGTGGGAACACTGAAGCTTTCTTT. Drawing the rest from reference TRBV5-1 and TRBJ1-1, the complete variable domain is KAGVTQTPRYLIKTRGQQVTLSCSPISGHRSVSWYQQTPGQGLQFLFEYFSETQRNKGNFPGRFSGRQFSNSRSEMNVSTLELGDSALYLCASSLDPGGNTEAFFGQGTRLTVV.

The CDR3 nucleotides are TGTGCCAGTGGGCAACAGGGGGGAACCGGGACTAGCAAGTTCTTC. It encodes CASGQQGGTGTSKFF. This rearrangement joins TRBV19 to TRBJ2-1; maybe TRBD2 (9 bases). From germline, CDR1 is LNHDA and CDR2 SQIVND (reference sequence). Trimming removed 8 bases at V and 14 bases at J, with 28 bases between. The CDR3 sequence is 15 residues long.

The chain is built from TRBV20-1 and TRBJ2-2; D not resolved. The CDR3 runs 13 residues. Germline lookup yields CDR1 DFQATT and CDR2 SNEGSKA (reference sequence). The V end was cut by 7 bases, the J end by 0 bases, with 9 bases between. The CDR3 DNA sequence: TGCAGTGTCAGGTTAACGAACACCGGGGAGCTGTTTTTT. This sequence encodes CSVRLTNTGELFF.

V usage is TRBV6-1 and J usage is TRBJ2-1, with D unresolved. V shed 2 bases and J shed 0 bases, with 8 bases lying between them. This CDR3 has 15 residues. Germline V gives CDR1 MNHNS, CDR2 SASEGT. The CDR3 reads CASSERLFSYNEQFF. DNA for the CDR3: TGTGCCAGCAGTGAAAGACTTTTCTCCTACAATGAGCAGTTCTTC.

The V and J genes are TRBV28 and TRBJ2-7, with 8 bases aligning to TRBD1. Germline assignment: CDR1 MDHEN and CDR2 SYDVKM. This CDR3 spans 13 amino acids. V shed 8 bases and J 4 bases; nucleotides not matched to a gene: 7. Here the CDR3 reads CASADRQGYEQYF. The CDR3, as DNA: TGTGCCAGCGCGGATAGACAGGGGTACGAGCAGTACTTC.

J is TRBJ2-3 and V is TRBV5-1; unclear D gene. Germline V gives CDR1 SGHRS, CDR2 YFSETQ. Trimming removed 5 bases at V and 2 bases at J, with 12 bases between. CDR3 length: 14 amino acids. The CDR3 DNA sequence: TGCGCCAGCAGACTTACGGGTCTCACAGATACGCAGTATTTT. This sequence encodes CASRLTGLTDTQYF.

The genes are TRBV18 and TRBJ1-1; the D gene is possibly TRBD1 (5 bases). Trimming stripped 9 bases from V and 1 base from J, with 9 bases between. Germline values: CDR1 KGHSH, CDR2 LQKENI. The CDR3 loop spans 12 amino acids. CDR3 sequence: CASCDRNTEAFF. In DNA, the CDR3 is TGTGCCAGTTGCGACAGGAACACTGAAGCTTTCTTT.

This chain's CDR3 is CASSSGLAGVRETQYF. In DNA form, the CDR3 reads TGTGCCAGCAGCTCTGGACTAGCGGGAGTTCGGGAGACCCAGTACTTC. The rearrangement links TRBV7-2 to TRBJ2-5; 13 bases align to TRBD2. CDR1 and CDR2 from the germline V gene are SGHTA and FQGNSA. V was clipped by 4 bases and J by 5 bases; unmatched bases: 7. CDR3 length equals 16 residues.

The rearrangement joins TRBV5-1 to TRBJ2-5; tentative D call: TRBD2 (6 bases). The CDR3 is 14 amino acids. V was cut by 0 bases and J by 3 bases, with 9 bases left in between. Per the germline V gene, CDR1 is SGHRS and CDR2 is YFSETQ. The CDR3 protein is CASSLGSGEETQYF. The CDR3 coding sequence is TGCGCCAGCAGCTTGGGATCGGGGGAAGAGACCCAGTACTTC.

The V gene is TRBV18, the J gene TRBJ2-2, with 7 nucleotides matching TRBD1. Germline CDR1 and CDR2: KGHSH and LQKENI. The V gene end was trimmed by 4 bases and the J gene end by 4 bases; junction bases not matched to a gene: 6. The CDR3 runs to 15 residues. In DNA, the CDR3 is TGTGCCAGCTCACTAACTGGACAGGCCACCGGGGAGCTGTTTTTT. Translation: CASSLTGQATGELFF.

The CDR3 bases are TGTGCCAGCAGCCCCGACTGGGGACCGTCGAACACTGAAGCTTTCTTT. Translation gives CASSPDWGPSNTEAFF. The V and J genes are TRBV7-9 and TRBJ1-1, with TRBD1 as a possible D gene (5 bases). The CDR3 runs 16 residues. Germline V gives CDR1 SEHNR, CDR2 FQNEAQ (reference sequence). V lost 5 bases, J lost 1 base, and 17 bases lay in between.

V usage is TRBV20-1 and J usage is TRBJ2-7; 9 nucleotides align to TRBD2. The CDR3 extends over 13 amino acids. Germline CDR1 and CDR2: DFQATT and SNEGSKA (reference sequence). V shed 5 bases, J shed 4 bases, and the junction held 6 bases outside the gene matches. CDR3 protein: CSASPGLAYEQYF. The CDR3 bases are TGCAGTGCTTCTCCGGGACTAGCTTACGAGCAGTACTTC.

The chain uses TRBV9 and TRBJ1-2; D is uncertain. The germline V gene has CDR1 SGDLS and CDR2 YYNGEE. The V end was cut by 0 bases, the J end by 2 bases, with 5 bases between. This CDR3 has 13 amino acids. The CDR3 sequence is CASSVGENYGYTF. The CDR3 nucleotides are TGTGCCAGCAGCGTAGGGGAAAACTATGGCTACACCTTC. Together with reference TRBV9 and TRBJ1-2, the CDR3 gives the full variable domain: DSGVTQTPKHLITATGQRVTLRCSPRSGDLSVYWYQQSLDQGLQFLIQYYNGEERAKGNILERFSAQQFPDLHSELNLSSLELGDSALYFCASSVGENYGYTFGSGTRLTVV.